This T cell receptor (beta chain) was found in a study of identical twins. Findings and limits, study-wide: Low generation-probability sequences were in excess among twin-shared out-of-frame alpha sequences.

TCRdb reprocessed the 5' RACE reads via MiXCR and lists one record per CDR3 protein. This table holds a few hundred thousand distinct CDR3 sequences, roughly 8% found once. This clonotype turned up a few times. Antigen: not known. The data also belong to a second study, concerning yellow fever vaccine responses in identical twins.

The material sequenced was CD8+ T cells sorted from blood. This clonotype originated in a woman aged 18-30 years in good health.

The CDR3: CATSDRGTLNEQFF. CDR3 bases: TGTGCCACCAGTGACAGAGGGACATTGAATGAGCAGTTCTTC. The rearrangement links TRBV24-1 to TRBJ2-1; TRBD1 is a possible D gene (6 bases). Germline lookup yields CDR1 KGHDR and CDR2 SFDVKD. The length of the CDR3 is 14 residues. Trimming took off 4 bases at V and 7 bases at J, with 13 bases between the two ends.